This passage covers 9 T cell receptor beta chains from one sample sequenced in a study of early T cells in non-severe SARS-CoV-2 infection. TCRdb re-called the 5' RACE reads with MiXCR, one entry per CDR3 protein. The sample lists roughly 34,000 distinct CDR3 sequences; over 6% were seen once. The specimen comprised whole blood, sampled at baseline. The receptors come from an adult who was a healthcare worker with PCR-confirmed SARS-CoV-2 infection or an uninfected control (not recorded which).

This clonotype was picked up many times. The V and J genes are TRBV7-9 and TRBJ2-6; 9 positions agree with TRBD1. Germline-derived CDR1 and CDR2 are SEHNR and FQNEAQ (reference sequence). The CDR3 spans 13 residues. V lost 6 bases and J lost 7; bases outside the gene matches: 1. DNA for the CDR3: TGTGCCAGCAGGGACAGGGGTGCCAACGTCCTGACTTTC. Translation: CASRDRGANVLTF. Drawing the rest from reference TRBV7-9 and TRBJ2-6, the complete variable domain is DTGVSQNPRHKITKRGQNVTFRCDPISEHNRLYWYRQTLGQGPEFLTYFQNEAQLEKSRLLSDRFSAERPKGSFSTLEIQRTEQGDSAMYLCASRDRGANVLTFGAGSRLTVL.

This clonotype was seen ten or more times. The chain links TRBV6-1 to TRBJ2-1, with D unclear. The germline gives CDR1 MNHNS, CDR2 SASEGT. The germline V and J ends were trimmed by 3 bases and 6 bases, with 12 bases remaining between them. The CDR3 sequence is 14 residues long. This CDR3 is CASSENLVSNEQFF. CDR3 coding DNA: TGTGCCAGCAGTGAGAATTTGGTGAGCAATGAGCAGTTCTTC.

Here the CDR3 DNA reads TGTGCCAGCAGTCCGTGGGACAGTCCCTACGAGCAGTACTTC. It specifies CASSPWDSPYEQYF. This sequence joins TRBV28 and TRBJ2-7; 7 bases fit TRBD1. Germline-derived CDR1 and CDR2 are MDHEN and SYDVKM. Germline trimming cut 5 bases from V and 2 bases from J; bases unmatched to any gene: 6. There are 14 residues in the CDR3.

This clonotype has only a few counts. This rearrangement joins TRBV27 to TRBJ2-6; D remains ambiguous. The CDR3 is 14 residues long. Trimming took off 1 base at V and 1 base at J, with 2 bases between the two ends. The germline V gene encodes CDR1 MNHEY and CDR2 SMNVEV (reference sequence). The CDR3 nucleotides read TGTGCCAGCAGTTTATATTCTGGGGCCAACGTCCTGACTTTC. It is translated as CASSLYSGANVLTF.

At least ten counts were recorded for this clonotype. DNA for the CDR3: TGTGCCAGCAGTGATGGACTAGCGGGATGGGGGGAGACCCAGTACTTC. Translated, it gives CASSDGLAGWGETQYF. The chain joins TRBV25-1 to TRBJ2-5, with 12 bases matching TRBD2. J was trimmed by 5 bases and V by 3 bases; bases with no gene match: 7. The CDR3 covers 16 residues. Germline V gene data show CDR1 as MGHDK and CDR2 as SYGVNS.

Concerning this clonotype: This may be a read error: a much more frequent sequence differs by one nucleotide. The V gene is TRBV20-1, the J gene TRBJ1-6; TRBD1 matches at 7 bases. V lost 0 bases, J lost 11 bases, and 10 bases stayed unmatched. Germline lookup yields CDR1 DFQATT and CDR2 SNEGSKA (reference sequence). The CDR3 length is 15 residues. The CDR3 reads CSAREPPGGNTPLHF. The CDR3 DNA is TGCAGTGCTAGAGAGCCCCCAGGGGGGAATACACCCCTCCACTTT.

This clonotype has at least ten counts. V usage is TRBV6-5 and J usage is TRBJ2-7; D possibly uses TRBD1 or TRBD2 (5 bases each). V was pared by 5 bases and J by 3 bases, with 11 bases between. CDR3 length equals 13 residues. Germline CDR1 MNHEY, CDR2 SVGAGI. CDR3 nucleotide sequence: TGTGCCAGCAGTACGGGACCGCTCTACGAGCAGTACTTC. This codes for CASSTGPLYEQYF.

This clonotype was observed many times. DNA of the CDR3: TGTGCCAGCAGCTTAGCTTCGTTCGGGTACGAGCAGTACTTC. The encoded protein is CASSLASFGYEQYF. V is TRBV7-2 and J is TRBJ2-7; D remains ambiguous. Germline CDR1 and CDR2: SGHTA and FQGNSA. The CDR3 runs 14 residues. Trimming shortened V by 0 bases and J by 4 bases, and 10 bases separated the two germline ends.

This clonotype was seen more than once but under ten times. This chain joins TRBV7-6 and TRBJ2-2; 8 bases match TRBD1. Germline V lookup: CDR1 SGHVS, CDR2 FNYEAQ. The V gene end was trimmed by 3 bases and the J gene end by 1 base; junction bases not matched to a gene: 7. The CDR3 is 17 residues long. CDR3 coding DNA: TGTGCCAGCAGCTTCCGACAGGGGAGAGGGAACACCGGGGAGCTGTTTTTT. Encoded protein: CASSFRQGRGNTGELFF.